This is a list of T cell receptor beta chains from one sample in a study of blood T cell repertoires in COVID-19. Profiled with immunoSEQ multiplex PCR; TCRdb holds only in-frame clones, not every one. The table includes some 240,000 clones, 80% detected once. The sequenced sample consisted of peripheral blood. The receptors derive from a woman between 70 and 85 years old with acute or convalescent COVID-19. Each CDR3 is given with its conserved first and last residue. D genes are given only for firm matches. Size is stated for part of the rows, as once, few or many counts, or as a class when the clone is expanded.

abundance	d_gene	v_gene	j_gene	CDR3aa	CDR3nt
once	TRBD2	TRBV24-1	TRBJ2-7	CATSSSGGAHEQYF	TGTGCCACCAGTTCTAGCGGGGGGGCCCACGAGCAGTACTTC
few	TRBD2	TRBV9	TRBJ2-3	CASSPRTSGTDTQYF	TGTGCCAGCAGCCCACGGACTAGCGGCACAGATACGCAGTATTTT
-	-	TRBV6-5	TRBJ2-7	CASSYSMAGAYEQYF	TGTGCCAGCAGTTACTCGATGGCAGGGGCCTACGAGCAGTACTTC
few	TRBD2	TRBV5-6	TRBJ2-3	CASSYRGLAGGQDTQYF	TGTGCCAGCAGCTACCGAGGACTAGCGGGGGGGCAGGATACGCAGTATTTT
-	TRBD2	TRBV5-1	TRBJ2-5	CATRRATGGQETQYF	TGCGCCACCCGACGCGCTACGGGGGGTCAAGAGACCCAGTACTTC
-	TRBD1	TRBV4-1	TRBJ1-2	CASSQVQTGGRDGYTF	TGCGCCAGCAGCCAAGTTCAGACAGGGGGCCGCGACGGCTACACCTTC
-	-	TRBV5-6	TRBJ1-2	CASSYNRVDGYTF	TGTGCCAGCAGCTATAACAGGGTTGATGGCTACACCTTC
-	TRBD1	TRBV19	TRBJ1-2	CASSIGTAYGYTF	TGTGCCAGTAGTATTGGGACAGCCTATGGCTACACCTTC
once	-	TRBV18	TRBJ2-5	CASSTGTVSETQYF	TGTGCCAGCTCAACAGGGACGGTCTCAGAGACCCAGTACTTC
-	-	TRBV19	TRBJ1-2	CASSIEGGGYGYTF	TGTGCCAGTAGTATAGAAGGAGGCGGGTATGGCTACACCTTC
-	TRBD1	TRBV5-1	TRBJ2-6	CASSSGQGGSGANVLTF	TGCGCCAGCAGCTCTGGACAGGGGGGCTCTGGGGCCAACGTCCTGACTTTC
-	TRBD1	TRBV9	TRBJ1-4	CASSGRQGPNEKLFF	TGTGCCAGCAGCGGCCGACAGGGACCTAATGAAAAACTGTTTTTT
-	-	TRBV23-1	TRBJ1-1	CASSHPRSPNTEAFF	TGCGCCAGCAGTCACCCCCGGTCACCGAACACTGAAGCTTTCTTT
-	TRBD2	TRBV6-5	TRBJ2-1	CASWGLGIGEQFF	TGTGCCTCCTGGGGACTAGGAATAGGTGAGCAGTTCTTC
-	-	TRBV6-6	TRBJ2-7	CASSYLTGSYEQYF	TGTGCCAGCAGTTACTTGACAGGCTCCTACGAGCAGTACTTC
-	TRBD1	TRBV5-4	TRBJ1-2	CASSYDRDRGYTF	TGTGCCAGCAGCTATGACAGGGATCGTGGCTACACCTTC
few	-	TRBV19	TRBJ1-5	CASSTQGDQPQHF	TGTGCCAGTAGTACACAGGGTGATCAGCCCCAGCATTTT
few	-	TRBV19	TRBJ1-1	CASSIGQSNTEAFF	TGTGCCAGTAGTATCGGACAATCGAACACTGAAGCTTTCTTT
-	TRBD2	TRBV19	TRBJ2-3	CASSIVPLAGSITHSTDTQYF	TGTGCCAGTAGTATAGTACCGCTAGCGGGGTCCATCACACATTCCACAGATACGCAGTATTTT
-	TRBD2	TRBV5-1	TRBJ2-7	CASSSGTMTYEQYF	TGCGCCAGCAGCTCCGGGACTATGACCTACGAGCAGTACTTC
-	-	TRBV7-6	TRBJ2-7	CASSLANKTTSSYEQYF	TGTGCCAGCAGCTTAGCGAACAAGACAACGAGCTCCTACGAGCAGTACTTC
-	TRBD1	TRBV5-1	TRBJ1-6	CASSPDRGGYNSPLHF	TGCGCCAGCAGCCCGGACAGGGGAGGCTATAATTCACCCCTCCACTTT
-	TRBD2	TRBV18	TRBJ2-2	CASSTGTTNTGELFF	TGTGCCAGCTCCACCGGGACTACGAACACCGGGGAGCTGTTTTTT
-	-	TRBV5-6	TRBJ2-7	CASSLDAPGHLSYEQYF	TGTGCCAGCAGCTTGGATGCACCGGGACACCTCTCCTACGAGCAGTACTTC
few	-	TRBV2	TRBJ2-2	CASRFDRDTGELFF	TGTGCCAGCCGATTCGACCGGGACACCGGGGAGCTGTTTTTT
-	-	TRBV9	TRBJ2-5	CASSAAWGEETQYF	TGTGCCAGCAGCGCGGCATGGGGGGAAGAGACCCAGTACTTC
once	-	TRBV4-1	TRBJ2-2	CASSQDGNTGELFF	TGCGCCAGCAGCCAAGACGGGAACACCGGGGAGCTGTTTTTT
-	TRBD2	TRBV6-1	TRBJ2-1	CASSEKSGGAYNEQFF	TGTGCCAGCAGTGAAAAGAGCGGGGGGGCCTACAATGAGCAGTTCTTC
-	-	TRBV5-5	TRBJ2-7	CASSLALYEQYF	TGTGCCAGCAGCTTGGCCCTCTACGAGCAGTACTTC
-	TRBD1	TRBV10-3	TRBJ2-2	CAISDQGALNTGELFF	TGTGCCATCAGTGATCAGGGGGCCTTGAACACCGGGGAGCTGTTTTTT
-	-	TRBV6-6	TRBJ2-5	CASNRNPTVQETQYF	TGTGCCAGCAATCGGAACCCAACGGTCCAAGAGACCCAGTACTTC
-	-	TRBV7-2	TRBJ1-6	CASSAWKGLGPLHF	TGTGCCAGCAGCGCTTGGAAGGGGTTAGGACCCCTCCACTTT
once	TRBD1	TRBV7-7	TRBJ2-5	CASSLDGTGGETQYF	TGTGCCAGCAGCTTAGACGGGACAGGGGGAGAGACCCAGTACTTC
-	-	TRBV15	TRBJ2-6	CATSGGKTGANVLTF	TGTGCCACCAGCGGGGGGAAGACTGGGGCCAACGTCCTGACTTTC
-	TRBD2	TRBV10-3	TRBJ2-5	CASSPGAGGTQETQYF	TGTGCCAGCTCCCCGGGTGCGGGGGGAACCCAAGAGACCCAGTACTTC
few	-	TRBV10-3	TRBJ1-2	CANAADLNYGYTF	TGTGCCAACGCGGCCGATCTGAACTATGGCTACACCTTC
-	TRBD1	TRBV9	TRBJ2-3	CASNKQGADTDTQYF	TGTGCCAGCAACAAACAGGGGGCAGACACAGATACGCAGTATTTT
-	-	TRBV6-6	TRBJ1-3	CASTPSGVFSGNTIYF	TGTGCCAGCACTCCCTCGGGGGTTTTCTCTGGAAACACCATATATTTT
-	-	TRBV7-2	TRBJ2-3	CASSLVAGRGDTQYF	TGTGCCAGCAGCTTAGTGGCTGGCCGGGGGGATACGCAGTATTTT
few	-	TRBV6-5	TRBJ2-6	CASRQQGSGANVLTF	TGTGCCAGCCGGCAGCAGGGATCTGGGGCCAACGTCCTGACTTTC
-	TRBD1	TRBV11-2	TRBJ2-1	CASGSWDRGNEQFF	TGTGCCAGCGGTAGTTGGGACAGGGGGAATGAGCAGTTCTTC
-	-	TRBV5-4	TRBJ2-2	CASSFAASGELFF	TGTGCCAGCAGCTTCGCGGCTTCCGGGGAGCTGTTTTTT
-	TRBD2	TRBV7-9	TRBJ2-7	CASSFSGLAGVF	TGTGCCAGCAGCTTTAGCGGACTAGCGGGGGTTTTC
-	TRBD1	TRBV7-2	TRBJ1-5	CASSLVTGARQPQHF	TGTGCCAGCAGCTTAGTTACAGGGGCACGGCAGCCCCAGCATTTT
-	-	TRBV5-6	TRBJ2-1	CASSFSTVWNEQFF	TGTGCCAGCAGCTTCTCGACTGTGTGGAATGAGCAGTTCTTC
-	-	TRBV14	TRBJ1-1	CASSHQGSEGAFF	TGTGCCAGCTCCCACCAGGGGTCCGAGGGAGCTTTCTTT
-	TRBD2	TRBV27	TRBJ2-1	CASSVGRAGGLNEQFF	TGTGCCAGCAGTGTGGGTAGAGCGGGGGGGTTGAATGAGCAGTTCTTC